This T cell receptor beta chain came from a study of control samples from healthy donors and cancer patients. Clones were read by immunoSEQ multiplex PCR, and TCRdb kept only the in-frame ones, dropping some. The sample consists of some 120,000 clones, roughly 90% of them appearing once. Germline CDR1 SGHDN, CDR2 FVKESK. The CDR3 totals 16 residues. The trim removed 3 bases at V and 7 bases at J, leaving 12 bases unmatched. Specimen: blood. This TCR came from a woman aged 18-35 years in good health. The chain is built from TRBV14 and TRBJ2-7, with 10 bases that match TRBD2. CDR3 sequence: CASSHYSGGLNGEQYF. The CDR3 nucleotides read TGTGCCAGCAGCCACTATAGCGGGGGGCTAAATGGAGAGCAGTACTTC.